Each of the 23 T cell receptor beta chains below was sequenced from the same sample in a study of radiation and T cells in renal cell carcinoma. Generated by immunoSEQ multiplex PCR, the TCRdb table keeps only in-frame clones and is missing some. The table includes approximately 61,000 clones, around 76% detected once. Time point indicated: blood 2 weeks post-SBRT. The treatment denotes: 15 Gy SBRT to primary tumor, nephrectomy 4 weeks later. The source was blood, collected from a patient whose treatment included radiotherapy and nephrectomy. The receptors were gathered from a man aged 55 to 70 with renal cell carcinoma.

CDR3 in DNA: TGTGCCAGCAGCTTAGGGTACCTACAGGACGTCAATCAGCCCCAGCATTTT. It encodes CASSLGYLQDVNQPQHF. The rearrangement joins TRBV7-2 to TRBJ1-5; D is possibly TRBD1 (5 bases). The V end was cut by 1 base, the J end by 3 bases, with 16 bases between. Germline V gives CDR1 SGHTA, CDR2 FQGNSA. The CDR3 contains 17 residues.

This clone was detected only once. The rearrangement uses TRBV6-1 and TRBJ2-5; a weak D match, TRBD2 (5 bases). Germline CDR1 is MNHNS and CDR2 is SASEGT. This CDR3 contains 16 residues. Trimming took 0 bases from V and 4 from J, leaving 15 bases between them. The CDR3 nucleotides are TGTGCCAGCAGTGAAGCGGACGGCTACGAGGGAGAGACCCAGTACTTC. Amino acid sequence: CASSEADGYEGETQYF.

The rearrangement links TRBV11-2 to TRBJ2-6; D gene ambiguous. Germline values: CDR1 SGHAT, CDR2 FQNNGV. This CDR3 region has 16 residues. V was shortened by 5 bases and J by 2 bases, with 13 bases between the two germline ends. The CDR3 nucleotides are TGTGCCAGCAGCCCCCCCCCTTGGGCTGGGGCCAACGTCCTGACTTTC. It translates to CASSPPPWAGANVLTF.

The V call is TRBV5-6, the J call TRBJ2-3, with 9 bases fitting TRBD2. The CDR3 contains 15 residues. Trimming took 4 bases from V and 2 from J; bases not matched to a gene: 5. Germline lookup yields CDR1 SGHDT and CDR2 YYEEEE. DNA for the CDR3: TGTGCCAGCAGCCCGGGACTAGCAGACACAGATACGCAGTATTTT. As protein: CASSPGLADTDTQYF.

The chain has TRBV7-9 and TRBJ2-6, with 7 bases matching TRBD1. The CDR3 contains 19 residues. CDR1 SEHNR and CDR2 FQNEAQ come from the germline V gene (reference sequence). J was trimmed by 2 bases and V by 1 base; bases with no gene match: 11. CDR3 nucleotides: TGTGCCAGCAGCTTAGGATGGGGACAGAGTAACCCTGGGGCCAACGTCCTGACTTTC. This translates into CASSLGWGQSNPGANVLTF.

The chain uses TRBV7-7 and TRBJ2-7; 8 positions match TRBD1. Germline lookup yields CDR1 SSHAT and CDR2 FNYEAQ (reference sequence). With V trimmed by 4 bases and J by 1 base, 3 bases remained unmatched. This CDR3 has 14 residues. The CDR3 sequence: CASSSDRGSYEQYF. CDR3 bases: TGTGCCAGCAGCTCCGACAGGGGATCCTACGAGCAGTACTTC.

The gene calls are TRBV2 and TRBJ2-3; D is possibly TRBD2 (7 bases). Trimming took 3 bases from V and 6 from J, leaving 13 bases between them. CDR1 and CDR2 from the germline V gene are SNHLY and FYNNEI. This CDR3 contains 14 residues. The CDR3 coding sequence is TGTGCCAGCAGTGAGTTCAGGGGAGGGGATACGCAGTATTTT. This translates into CASSEFRGGDTQYF.

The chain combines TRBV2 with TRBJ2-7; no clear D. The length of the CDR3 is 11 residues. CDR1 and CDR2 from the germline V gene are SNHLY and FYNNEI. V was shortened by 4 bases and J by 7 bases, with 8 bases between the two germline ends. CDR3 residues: CASSVGVEQYV. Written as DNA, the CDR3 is TGTGCCAGCAGTGTTGGGGTGGAGCAGTACGTC.

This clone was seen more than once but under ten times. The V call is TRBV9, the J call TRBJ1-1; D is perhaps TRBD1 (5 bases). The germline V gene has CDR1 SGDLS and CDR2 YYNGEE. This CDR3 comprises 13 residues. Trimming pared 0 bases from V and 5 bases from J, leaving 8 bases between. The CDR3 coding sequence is TGTGCCAGCAGCGTAGGAACAGGAACTGAAGCTTTCTTT. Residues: CASSVGTGTEAFF.

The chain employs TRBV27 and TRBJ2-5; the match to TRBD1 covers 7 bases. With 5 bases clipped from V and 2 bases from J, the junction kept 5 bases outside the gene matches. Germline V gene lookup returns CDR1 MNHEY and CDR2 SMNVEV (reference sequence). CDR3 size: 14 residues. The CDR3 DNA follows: TGTGCCAGCAGTCCTCGGGACAGACAAGAGACCCAGTACTTC. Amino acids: CASSPRDRQETQYF.

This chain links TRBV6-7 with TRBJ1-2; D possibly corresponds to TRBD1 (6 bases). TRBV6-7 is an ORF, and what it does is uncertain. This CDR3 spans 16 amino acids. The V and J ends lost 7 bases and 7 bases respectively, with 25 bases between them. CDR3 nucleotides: TGTGCCAGCAACTCCGCCCCGGACACCCTAGGGGGTGGCTACACCTTC. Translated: CASNSAPDTLGGGYTF.

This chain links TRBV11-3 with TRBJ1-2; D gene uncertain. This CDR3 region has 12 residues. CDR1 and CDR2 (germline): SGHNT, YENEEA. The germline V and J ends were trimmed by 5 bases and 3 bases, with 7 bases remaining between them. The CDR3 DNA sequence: TGTGCCAGCAGCATTGGGGACTATGGCTACACCTTC. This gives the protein CASSIGDYGYTF.

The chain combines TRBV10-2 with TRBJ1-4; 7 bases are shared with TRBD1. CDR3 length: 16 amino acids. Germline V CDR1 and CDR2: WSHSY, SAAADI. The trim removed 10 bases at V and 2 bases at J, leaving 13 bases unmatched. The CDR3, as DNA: TGCGCCACCAGAGATCCAGGGGGACCGACTAATGAAAAACTGTTTTTT. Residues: CATRDPGGPTNEKLFF.

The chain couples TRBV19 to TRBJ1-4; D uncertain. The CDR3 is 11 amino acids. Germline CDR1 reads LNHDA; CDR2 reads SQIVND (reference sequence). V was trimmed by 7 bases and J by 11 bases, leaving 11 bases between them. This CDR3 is CASTPGDKLFF. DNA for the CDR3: TGTGCCAGTACTCCTGGGGATAAACTGTTTTTT.

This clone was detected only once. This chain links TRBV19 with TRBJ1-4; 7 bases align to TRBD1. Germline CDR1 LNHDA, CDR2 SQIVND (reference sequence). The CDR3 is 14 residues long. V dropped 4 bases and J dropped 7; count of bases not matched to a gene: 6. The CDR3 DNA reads TGTGCCAGTAGTAATAGACAGGGAGGTGAAAAACTGTTTTTT. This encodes CASSNRQGGEKLFF.

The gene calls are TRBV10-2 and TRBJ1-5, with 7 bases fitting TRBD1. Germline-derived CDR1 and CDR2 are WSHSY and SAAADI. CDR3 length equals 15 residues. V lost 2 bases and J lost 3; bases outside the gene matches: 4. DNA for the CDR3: TGCGCCAGCAGTGAGGCAGGGGGGAACAATCAGCCCCAGCATTTT. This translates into CASSEAGGNNQPQHF.

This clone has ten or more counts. The CDR3 coding sequence is TGTGCCGCCAGGGGGCGCGGAGGGGGTAGTGAGCAGTTCTTC. Translating gives CAARGRGGGSEQFF. The rearrangement joins TRBV10-3 to TRBJ2-1, with 8 bases lining up with TRBD1. Germline CDR1 and CDR2: ENHRY and SYGVKD. This CDR3 spans 14 amino acids. Unmatched junction bases numbered 15, after V lost 11 bases and J lost 9 bases.

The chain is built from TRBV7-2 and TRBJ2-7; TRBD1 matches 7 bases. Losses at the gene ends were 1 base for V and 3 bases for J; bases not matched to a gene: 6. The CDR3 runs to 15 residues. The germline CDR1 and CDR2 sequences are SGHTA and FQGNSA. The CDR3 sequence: CASSLGLGQIYEQYF. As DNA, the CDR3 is TGTGCCAGCAGCTTAGGTTTGGGACAGATCTACGAGCAGTACTTC. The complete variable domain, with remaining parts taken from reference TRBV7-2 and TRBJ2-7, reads GAGVSQSPSNKVTEKGKDVELRCDPISGHTALYWYRQSLGQGLEFLIYFQGNSAPDKSGLPSDRFSAERTGGSVSTLTIQRTQQEDSAVYLCASSLGLGQIYEQYFGPGTRLTVT.

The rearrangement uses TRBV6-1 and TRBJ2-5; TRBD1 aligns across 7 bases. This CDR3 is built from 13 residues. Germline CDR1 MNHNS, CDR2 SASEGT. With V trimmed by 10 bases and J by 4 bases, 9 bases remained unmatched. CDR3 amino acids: CATSNRDRETQYF. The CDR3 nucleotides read TGTGCCACCTCAAACCGGGACAGAGAGACCCAGTACTTC.

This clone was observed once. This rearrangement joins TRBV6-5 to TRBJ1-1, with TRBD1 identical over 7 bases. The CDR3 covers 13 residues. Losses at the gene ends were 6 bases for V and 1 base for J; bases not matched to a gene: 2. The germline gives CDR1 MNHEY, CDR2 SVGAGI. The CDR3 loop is CASSYRGNTEAFF. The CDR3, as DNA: TGTGCCAGCAGCTACAGGGGGAACACTGAAGCTTTCTTT.

In DNA, the CDR3 is TGTGCCAGTAGTATTAGGAGACAGCGAGGCAATGAGCAGTTCTTC. It encodes CASSIRRQRGNEQFF. The rearrangement uses TRBV19 and TRBJ2-1, with a weak D call TRBD1 (5 bases). The V end was cut by 3 bases, the J end by 6 bases, with 15 bases between. The CDR3 has 15 amino acids. The germline V gene encodes CDR1 LNHDA and CDR2 SQIVND (reference sequence).

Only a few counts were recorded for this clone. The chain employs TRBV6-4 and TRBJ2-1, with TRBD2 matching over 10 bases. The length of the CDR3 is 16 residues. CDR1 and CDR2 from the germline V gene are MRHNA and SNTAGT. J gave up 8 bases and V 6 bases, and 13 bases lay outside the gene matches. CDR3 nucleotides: TGTGCCAGCAGCTCTAGCGGGGGACACAAAGGGCATGAGCAGTTCTTC. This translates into CASSSSGGHKGHEQFF.

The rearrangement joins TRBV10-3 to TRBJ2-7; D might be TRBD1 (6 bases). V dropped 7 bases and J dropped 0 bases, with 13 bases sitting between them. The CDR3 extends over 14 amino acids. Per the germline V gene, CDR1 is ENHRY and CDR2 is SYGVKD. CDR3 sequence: CAIKGDAVSYEQYV. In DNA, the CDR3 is TGTGCCATCAAGGGGGACGCCGTCTCCTACGAGCAGTACGTC.